This TCR beta chain stems from a study of Graves' ophthalmopathy and Graves' hyperthyroidism (dated by TCRdb to the late 2010s). A note on the overall study: Peripheral blood samples were taken at the time of initial diagnosis, before any treatment was given. Following sample collection, hyperthyroidism patients were given methimazole at a starting dose of 30 mg daily, and ophthalmopathy patients were given high-dose intravenous methylprednisolone. The roughly 90 discovery patients were divided at random into training and test sets in a 7:3 ratio. To tell Graves' ophthalmopathy apart from Graves' hyperthyroidism, and to predict which patients would progress to ophthalmopathy, the study relied on TCR beta repertoire signatures. For independent validation, a separate cohort was made up of approximately 19 hyperthyroidism patients plus 17 patients who later progressed from hyperthyroidism to ophthalmopathy. In total, 135 blood samples were TCR-sequenced: fewer than 50 ophthalmopathy, some 75 hyperthyroidism and some 17 hyperthyroidism-to-ophthalmopathy patients. To explore V-J signatures that separate ophthalmopathy from hyperthyroidism, a discovery set of approximately 100 patients was enrolled, consisting of approximately 45 with ophthalmopathy and about 60 with stable hyperthyroidism. In over five hyperthyroidism patients, the T-cell repertoires found in thyroid tissue were compared with those found in blood. Broader findings and caveats from the paper: In cross-validation, the 13-signature model distinguished ophthalmopathy from stable hyperthyroidism with 85% to 90% sensitivity and around 81% specificity, and in the test set the corresponding values were about 80% and 75%. Most expanded thyroid clonotypes with a frequency above 0.001 also appeared in blood, which suggests that blood repertoires may reflect the immune response in the thyroid. No statistical method was used to predetermine the sample size, and group allocation was not hidden from the investigators. In validation, the model predicted ophthalmopathy progression with roughly 68% sensitivity and roughly 72% specificity; some 13 predicted patients were CT-confirmed with GO in a median of about 7.1 months.

Including cysteine and phenylalanine, the CDR3 has 15 amino acids. Kept here is only the CDR3 DNA, which spans 45 bases and is read in frame from base 1. V and J lose 5 bases and 5 bases, and a span of 15 bases separates them. For repertoire sequencing, the TCR beta CDR3 regions were amplified from RNA transcripts. HTBI primers and the Qiagen OneStep RT-PCR kit were used in a first-round RT-PCR, which was followed by a second-round multiplex PCR, size selection and purification. Libraries were sequenced on an Illumina HiSeq2000 using paired-end 100 bp reads. On the authors' methods: SOAPnuke was used to process the reads, removing any read that contained adapters or uncalled bases, had a mean Phred below 15, or lacked an exact match to the constant primer or identifier. COPE v1.2.5 was used to merge high-quality paired reads. Unique nucleotide sequences were defined as clonotypes and aligned to IMGT TRB V, D and J references using MiTCR v1.1. Only V-J combinations with frequency above 0.0001 were analysed, covering 99% to 99.2% of repertoires. For each V-J combination, a TCR clonal expansion and chaos score was defined as F50 clonal expansion divided by the chaos observed in the TCRdist matrix. Welch's t-statistics and random forest were used to reduce the features to approximately 13 V-J combinations, which were then used as input to a naive Bayes classifier. Thyroid-blood repertoire similarity was quantified with the Morisita-Horn index. TCRdb reanalyzed the raw reads on its own, using fastp at Q25 for trimming and MiXCR for clone calling, and kept in-frame beta chains. A single entry per CDR3 protein holds the most common genes and DNA from its merged rows. The authors' filters were not applied to this entry. The table for this sample lists over 450,000 distinct CDR3 sequences; 13% to 15% of them were counted only once. Of the sample, about a tenth falls within the top ten clones.

Ophthalmopathy patients were characterized by moderately to severely active disease, a Clinical Activity Score of at least 3, a NOSPECS grade of at least 4, and a disease duration under 3 months. Patients were excluded if they had other autoimmune diseases, uncontrolled infections, pregnancy or lactation. Clinical symptoms, serum thyroxine, TRAb, thyroid ultrasound and orbital computed tomography formed the basis of the diagnosis. Ficoll-Paque density gradient centrifugation was used to isolate PBMCs from about 9.4 ml of fresh peripheral blood. Trizol reagent was used to extract the total RNA, and its quality was then checked on an Agilent 2100 Bioanalyzer. This clonotype has ten or more counts. The antigen it recognizes is unknown. One base away there is no much larger clone; base qualities are not given.

This sequence was found in a woman in her twenties or thirties with Graves' ophthalmopathy. Donor details come from another sample of the same person, matched by shared clones. Sequenced: blood. The chain is made from TRBV12-3 or TRBV12-4 and TRBJ2-2, with TRBD2 perhaps the D gene, on 6 matching bases. The CDR3 region reads CASSPHLRGTGELFF. The DNA sequence is TGTGCCAGCAGTCCCCACCTACGGGGGACCGGGGAGCTGTTTTTT.